The sequence of this T cell receptor beta chain was determined in a study of cytomegalovirus exposure and HLA in healthy donors. After removal of 2 bases from V and 6 bases from J, the junction contained 6 bases not matched to a gene. CDR1 is SEHNR, CDR2 FQNEAQ, per germline (reference sequence). The CDR3 consists of 14 residues. The table lists this clone with a few counts. The target antigen is unknown. Generated by immunoSEQ multiplex PCR, the TCRdb table keeps only in-frame clones and is missing some. The sample records 100,000 to 150,000 clones, 89% being singletons. Whole-study results and caveats: The study listed 150 to 200 cytomegalovirus-associated TCR beta chains. Some public TCRs appeared in many individuals, while most sequences were rare.

This TCR was recovered from a woman under 30 in good health and CMV-seronegative. The genes are TRBV7-9 and TRBJ1-1; 7 bases match TRBD1. Source material: PBMCs. This chain's CDR3 is CASSLNRGSPEAFF. The DNA of the CDR3 is TGTGCCAGCAGCTTAAACAGGGGAAGCCCTGAAGCTTTCTTT.